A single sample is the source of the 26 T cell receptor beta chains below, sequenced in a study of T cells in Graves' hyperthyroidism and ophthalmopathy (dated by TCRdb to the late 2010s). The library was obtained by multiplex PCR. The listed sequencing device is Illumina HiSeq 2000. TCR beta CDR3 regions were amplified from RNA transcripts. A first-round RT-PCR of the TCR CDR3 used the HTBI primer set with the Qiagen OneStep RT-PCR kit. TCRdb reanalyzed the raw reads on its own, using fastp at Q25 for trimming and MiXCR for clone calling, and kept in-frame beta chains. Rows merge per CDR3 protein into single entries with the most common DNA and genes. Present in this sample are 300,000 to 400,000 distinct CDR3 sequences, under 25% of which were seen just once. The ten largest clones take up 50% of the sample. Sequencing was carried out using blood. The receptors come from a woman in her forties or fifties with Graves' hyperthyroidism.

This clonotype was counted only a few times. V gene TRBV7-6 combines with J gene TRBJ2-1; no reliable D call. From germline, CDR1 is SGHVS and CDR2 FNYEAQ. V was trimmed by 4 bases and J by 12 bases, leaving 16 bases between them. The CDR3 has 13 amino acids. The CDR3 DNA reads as TGTGCCAGCAGCTCCCCAGCTACGTACGTGCAGTTCTTC. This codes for CASSSPATYVQFF.

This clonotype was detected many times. The CDR3 spells CASSPGWNEQFF. Written as DNA, the CDR3 is TGTGCCAGCAGCCCCGGTTGGAATGAGCAGTTCTTC. The J gene is TRBJ2-1, the V gene TRBV28; D remains unclear. The CDR3 has 12 residues. Deletions cut 6 bases from V and 7 bases from J, with 10 bases between. Germline-derived CDR1 and CDR2 are MDHEN and SYDVKM.

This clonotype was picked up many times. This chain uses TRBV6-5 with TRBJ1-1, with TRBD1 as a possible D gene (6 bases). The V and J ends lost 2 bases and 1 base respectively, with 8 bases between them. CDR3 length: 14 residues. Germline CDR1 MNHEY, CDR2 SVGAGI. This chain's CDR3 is CASSYTGWNTEAFF. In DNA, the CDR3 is TGTGCCAGCAGTTACACAGGGTGGAACACTGAAGCTTTCTTT.

CDR3 residues: CAWTIALPGNTIYF. CDR3 DNA sequence: TGTGCCTGGACCATCGCGCTCCCTGGAAACACCATATATTTT. The chain carries TRBV30 and TRBJ1-3; D is unresolved. Germline assignment: CDR1 GTSNPN and CDR2 SVGIG (reference sequence). The CDR3 spans 14 residues. The germline V and J ends were trimmed by 4 bases and 2 bases, with 12 bases remaining between them.

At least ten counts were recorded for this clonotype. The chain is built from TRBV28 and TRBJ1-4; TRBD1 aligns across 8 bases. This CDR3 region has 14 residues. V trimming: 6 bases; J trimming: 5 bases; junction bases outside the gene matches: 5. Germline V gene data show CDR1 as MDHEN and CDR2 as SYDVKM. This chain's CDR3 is CASSPRQGNEKLFF. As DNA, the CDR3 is TGTGCCAGCAGCCCCCGACAGGGGAATGAAAAACTGTTTTTT. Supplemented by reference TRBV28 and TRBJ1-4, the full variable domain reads DVKVTQSSRYLVKRTGEKVFLECVQDMDHENMFWYRQDPGLGLRLIYFSYDVKMKEKGDIPEGYSVSREKKERFSLILESASTNQTSMYLCASSPRQGNEKLFFGSGTQLSVL.

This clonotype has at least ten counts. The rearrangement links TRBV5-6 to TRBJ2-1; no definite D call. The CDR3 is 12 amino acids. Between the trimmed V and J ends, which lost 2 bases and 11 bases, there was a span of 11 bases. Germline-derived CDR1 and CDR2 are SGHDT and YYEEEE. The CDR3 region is CASSFLRSQQFF. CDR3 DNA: TGTGCCAGCAGCTTTCTGAGGAGCCAGCAGTTCTTC.

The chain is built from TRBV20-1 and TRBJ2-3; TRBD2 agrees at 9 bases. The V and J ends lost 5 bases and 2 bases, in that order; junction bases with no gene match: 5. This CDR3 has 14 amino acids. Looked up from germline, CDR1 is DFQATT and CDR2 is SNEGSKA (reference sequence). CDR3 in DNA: TGCAGTGCTCGGCGACTAGCGGCCACAGATACGCAGTATTTT. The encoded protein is CSARRLAATDTQYF.

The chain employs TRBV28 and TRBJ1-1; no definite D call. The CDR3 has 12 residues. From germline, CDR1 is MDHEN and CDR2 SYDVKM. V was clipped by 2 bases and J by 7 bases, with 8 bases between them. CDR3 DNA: TGTGCCAGCAGTTTAAGGAACTATGAAGCTTTCTTT. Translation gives CASSLRNYEAFF.

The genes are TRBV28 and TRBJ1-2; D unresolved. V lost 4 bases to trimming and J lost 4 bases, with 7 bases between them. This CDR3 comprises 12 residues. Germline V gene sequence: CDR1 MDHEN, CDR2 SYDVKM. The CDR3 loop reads CASSSLTYGYTF. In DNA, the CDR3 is TGTGCCAGCAGTTCCCTAACCTATGGCTACACCTTC.

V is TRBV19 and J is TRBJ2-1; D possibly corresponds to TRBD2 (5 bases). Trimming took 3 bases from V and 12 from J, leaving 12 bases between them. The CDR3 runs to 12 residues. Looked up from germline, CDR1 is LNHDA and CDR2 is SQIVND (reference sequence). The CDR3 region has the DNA TGTGCCAGTAGTATTGAGGGCCGAGGGCAGTTCTTC. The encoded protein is CASSIEGRGQFF.

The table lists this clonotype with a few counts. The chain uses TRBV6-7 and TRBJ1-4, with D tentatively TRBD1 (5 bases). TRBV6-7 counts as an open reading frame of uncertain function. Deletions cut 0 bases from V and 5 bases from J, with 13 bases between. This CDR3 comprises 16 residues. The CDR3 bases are TGTGCCAGCAGTTACTCGAGACGGGGGGTGAATGAAAAACTGTTTTTT. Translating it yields CASSYSRRGVNEKLFF.

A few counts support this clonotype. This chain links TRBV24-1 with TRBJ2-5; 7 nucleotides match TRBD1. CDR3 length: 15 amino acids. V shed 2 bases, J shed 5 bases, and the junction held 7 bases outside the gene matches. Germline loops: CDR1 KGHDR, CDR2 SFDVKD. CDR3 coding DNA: TGTGCCACCAGTGATTCCAGAGGGGGCTGGGAGACCCAGTACTTC. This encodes CATSDSRGGWETQYF.

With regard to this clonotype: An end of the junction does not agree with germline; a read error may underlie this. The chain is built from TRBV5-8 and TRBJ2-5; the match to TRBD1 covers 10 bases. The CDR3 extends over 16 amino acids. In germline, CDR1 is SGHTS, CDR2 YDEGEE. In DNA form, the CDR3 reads TGTGCCAGCAGCGCCGGGACAGGGGCCCACCAAAAGACCCAGTACTTC. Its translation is CASSAGTGAHQKTQYF.

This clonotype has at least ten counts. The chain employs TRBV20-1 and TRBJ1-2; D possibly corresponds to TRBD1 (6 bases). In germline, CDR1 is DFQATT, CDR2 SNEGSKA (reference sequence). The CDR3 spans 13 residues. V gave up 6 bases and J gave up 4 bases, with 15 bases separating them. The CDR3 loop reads CSAESGAIYGYTF. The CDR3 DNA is TGCAGTGCCGAATCAGGGGCTATCTATGGCTACACCTTC.

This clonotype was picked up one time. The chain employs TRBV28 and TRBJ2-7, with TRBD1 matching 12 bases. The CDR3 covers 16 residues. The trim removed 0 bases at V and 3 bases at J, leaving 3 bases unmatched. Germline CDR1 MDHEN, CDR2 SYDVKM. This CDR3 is CASSLWGQGAGYEQYF. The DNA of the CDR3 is TGTGCCAGCAGTTTATGGGGACAGGGGGCTGGCTACGAGCAGTACTTC.

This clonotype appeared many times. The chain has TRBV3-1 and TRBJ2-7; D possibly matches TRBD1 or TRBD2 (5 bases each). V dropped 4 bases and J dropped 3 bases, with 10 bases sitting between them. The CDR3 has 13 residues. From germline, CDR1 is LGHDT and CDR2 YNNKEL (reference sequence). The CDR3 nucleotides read TGTGCCAGCAGCCGGGGGTCTAACTACGAGCAGTACTTC. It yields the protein CASSRGSNYEQYF.

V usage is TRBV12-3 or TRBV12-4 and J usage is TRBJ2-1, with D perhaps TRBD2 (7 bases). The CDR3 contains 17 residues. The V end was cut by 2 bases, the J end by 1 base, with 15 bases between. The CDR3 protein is CASSLPLGRGSYNEQFF. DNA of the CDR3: TGTGCCAGCAGTTTACCCCTTGGGAGGGGGTCCTACAATGAGCAGTTCTTC.

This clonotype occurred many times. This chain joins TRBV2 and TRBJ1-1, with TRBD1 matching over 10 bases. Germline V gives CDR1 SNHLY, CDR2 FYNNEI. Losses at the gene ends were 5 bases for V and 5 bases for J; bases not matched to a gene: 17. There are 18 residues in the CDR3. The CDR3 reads CASSHIETGGLTRTEAFF. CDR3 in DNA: TGTGCCAGCAGTCACATAGAGACAGGGGGCCTTACAAGGACTGAAGCTTTCTTT.

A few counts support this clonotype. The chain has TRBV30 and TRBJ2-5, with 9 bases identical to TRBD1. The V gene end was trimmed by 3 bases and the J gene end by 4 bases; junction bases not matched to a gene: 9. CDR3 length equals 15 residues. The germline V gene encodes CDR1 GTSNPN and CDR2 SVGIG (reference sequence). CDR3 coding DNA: TGTGCCTGGAGGGTATGGGACAGGGTTTCAGAGACCCAGTACTTC. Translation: CAWRVWDRVSETQYF.

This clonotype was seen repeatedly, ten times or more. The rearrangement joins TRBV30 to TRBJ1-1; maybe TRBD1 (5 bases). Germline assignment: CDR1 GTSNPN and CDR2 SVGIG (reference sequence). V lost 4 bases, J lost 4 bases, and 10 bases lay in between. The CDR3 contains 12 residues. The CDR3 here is CAWIRGVTEAFF. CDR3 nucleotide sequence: TGTGCCTGGATCCGGGGGGTCACTGAAGCTTTCTTT.

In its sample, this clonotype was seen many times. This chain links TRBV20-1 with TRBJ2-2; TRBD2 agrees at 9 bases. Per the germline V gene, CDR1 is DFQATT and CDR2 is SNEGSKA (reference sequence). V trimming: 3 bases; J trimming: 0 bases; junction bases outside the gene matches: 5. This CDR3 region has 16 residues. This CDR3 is CSASRAGGPNTGELFF. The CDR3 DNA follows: TGCAGTGCTAGTAGGGCGGGAGGGCCGAACACCGGGGAGCTGTTTTTT.

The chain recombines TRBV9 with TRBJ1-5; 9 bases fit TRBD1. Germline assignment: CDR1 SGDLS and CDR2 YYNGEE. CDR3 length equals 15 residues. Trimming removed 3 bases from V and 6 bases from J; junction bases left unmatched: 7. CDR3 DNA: TGTGCCAGCAGCGCCGGGACAGGGAGGGGTCAGCCCCAGCATTTT. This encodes CASSAGTGRGQPQHF.

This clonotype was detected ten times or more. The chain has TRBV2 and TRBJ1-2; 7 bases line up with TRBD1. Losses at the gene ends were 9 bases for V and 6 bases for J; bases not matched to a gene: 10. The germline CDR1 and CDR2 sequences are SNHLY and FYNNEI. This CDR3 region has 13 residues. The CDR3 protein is CASSRDRNNGYTF. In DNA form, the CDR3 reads TGTGCCAGTTCGCGGGACAGAAATAATGGCTACACCTTC.

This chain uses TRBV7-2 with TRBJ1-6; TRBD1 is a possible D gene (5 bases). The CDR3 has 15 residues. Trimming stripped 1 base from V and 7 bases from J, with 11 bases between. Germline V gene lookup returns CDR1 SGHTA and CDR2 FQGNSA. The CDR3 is CASSLDPGSNSPLHF. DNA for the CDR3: TGTGCCAGCAGCTTAGATCCAGGGAGCAATTCACCCCTCCACTTT.

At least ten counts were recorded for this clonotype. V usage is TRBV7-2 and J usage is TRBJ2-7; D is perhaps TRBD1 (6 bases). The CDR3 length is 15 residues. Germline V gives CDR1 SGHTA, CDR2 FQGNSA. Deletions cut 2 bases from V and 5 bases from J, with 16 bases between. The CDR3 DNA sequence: TGTGCCAGCAGCTTATTTGGGACACTTACCAACGAGCAGTACTTC. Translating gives CASSLFGTLTNEQYF. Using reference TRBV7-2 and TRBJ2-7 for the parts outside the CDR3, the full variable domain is GAGVSQSPSNKVTEKGKDVELRCDPISGHTALYWYRQSLGQGLEFLIYFQGNSAPDKSGLPSDRFSAERTGGSVSTLTIQRTQQEDSAVYLCASSLFGTLTNEQYFGPGTRLTVT.

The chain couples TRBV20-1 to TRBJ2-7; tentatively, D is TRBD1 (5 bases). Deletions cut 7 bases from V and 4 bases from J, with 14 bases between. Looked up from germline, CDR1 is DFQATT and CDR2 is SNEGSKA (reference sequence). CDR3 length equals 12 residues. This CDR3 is CSVLTEGYEQYF. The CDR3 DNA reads TGCAGTGTTCTGACAGAAGGATACGAGCAGTACTTC.